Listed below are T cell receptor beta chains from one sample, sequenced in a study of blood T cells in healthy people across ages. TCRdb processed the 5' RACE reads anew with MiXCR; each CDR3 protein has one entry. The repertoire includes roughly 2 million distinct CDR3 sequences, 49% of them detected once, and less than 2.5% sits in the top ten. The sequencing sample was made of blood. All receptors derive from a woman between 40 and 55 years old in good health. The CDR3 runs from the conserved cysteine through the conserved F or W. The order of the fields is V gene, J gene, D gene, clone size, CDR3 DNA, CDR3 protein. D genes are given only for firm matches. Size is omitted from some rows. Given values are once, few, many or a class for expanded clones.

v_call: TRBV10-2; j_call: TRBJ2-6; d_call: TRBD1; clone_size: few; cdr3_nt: TGCGCCAGCAGTGTTACAGGGGTTCAGCTCTCTGGGGCCAACGTCCTGACTTTC; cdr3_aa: CASSVTGVQLSGANVLTF
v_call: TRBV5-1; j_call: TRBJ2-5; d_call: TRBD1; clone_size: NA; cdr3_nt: TGCGCCAGCAGCTTGTATCAGGGGGCGAGCCAAGAGACCCAGTACTTC; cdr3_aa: CASSLYQGASQETQYF
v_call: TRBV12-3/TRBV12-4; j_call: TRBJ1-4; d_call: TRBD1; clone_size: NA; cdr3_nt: TGTGCCAGCAGACCAAGAGGACAGGTTAATGAAAAACTGTTTTTT; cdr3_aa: CASRPRGQVNEKLFF
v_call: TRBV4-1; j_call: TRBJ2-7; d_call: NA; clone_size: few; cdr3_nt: TGCGCCAGCAGCCAAGATTATGGGCGCTCCTACGAGCAGTACTTC; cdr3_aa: CASSQDYGRSYEQYF
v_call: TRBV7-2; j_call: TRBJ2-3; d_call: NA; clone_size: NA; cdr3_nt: TGTGCCAGCAGCTTAGTATTTGGGCTAGGTGAGCAGTATTTT; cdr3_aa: CASSLVFGLGEQYF
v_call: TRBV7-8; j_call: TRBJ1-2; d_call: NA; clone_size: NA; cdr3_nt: TGTGCCAGCAGCTTAGCTTTGGAGAACTATGGCTACACCTTC; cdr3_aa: CASSLALENYGYTF
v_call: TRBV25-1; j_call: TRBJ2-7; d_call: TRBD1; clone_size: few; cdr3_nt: TGTGCCAGCAGTGGGACAGGGGACACCTACGAGCAGTACTTC; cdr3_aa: CASSGTGDTYEQYF
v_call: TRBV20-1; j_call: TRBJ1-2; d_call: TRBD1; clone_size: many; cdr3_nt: TGCAGTGCTCCCGGGACAGGGTATGGCTACACCTTC; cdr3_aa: CSAPGTGYGYTF
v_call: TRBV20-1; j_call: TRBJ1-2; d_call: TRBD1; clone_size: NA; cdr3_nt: TGCAGTGCTAAAGGACAGGACAACTCTCTCCCGAACTATGGCTACACCTTC; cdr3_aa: CSAKGQDNSLPNYGYTF
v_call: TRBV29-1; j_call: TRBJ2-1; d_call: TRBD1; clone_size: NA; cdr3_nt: TGCAGCGGGAGAGGACAGGTGGAACCTAATGAGCAGTTCTTC; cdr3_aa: CSGRGQVEPNEQFF
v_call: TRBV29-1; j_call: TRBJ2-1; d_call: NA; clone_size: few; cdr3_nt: TGCAGCCCGACTAAGGGAAATGAGCAGTTCTTC; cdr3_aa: CSPTKGNEQFF
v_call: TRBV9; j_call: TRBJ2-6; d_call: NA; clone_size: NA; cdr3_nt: TGTGCCAGCAGCCCAGTAACCCAATCTGGGGCCAACGTCCTGACTTTC; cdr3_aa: CASSPVTQSGANVLTF
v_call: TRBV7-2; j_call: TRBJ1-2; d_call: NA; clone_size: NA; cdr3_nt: TGTGCCAGCAGCTCGGTCACGATGGTTGGCTATGGCTACACCTTC; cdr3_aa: CASSSVTMVGYGYTF
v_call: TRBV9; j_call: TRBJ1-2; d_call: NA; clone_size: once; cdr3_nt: TGTGCCAGCAGCGGTTACAGGGATCGGTGGTACACCTTC; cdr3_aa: CASSGYRDRWYTF
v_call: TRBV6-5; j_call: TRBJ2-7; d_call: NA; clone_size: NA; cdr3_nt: TGTGCCAGCAGTTACTACAGCGCCGTTCGGGGCCACGAGCAGTACTTC; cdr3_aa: CASSYYSAVRGHEQYF
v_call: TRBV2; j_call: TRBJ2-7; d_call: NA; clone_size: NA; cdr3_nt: TGTGCCAGCAGCCTGACAACCCGACAAACGCAGTACTTC; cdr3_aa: CASSLTTRQTQYF
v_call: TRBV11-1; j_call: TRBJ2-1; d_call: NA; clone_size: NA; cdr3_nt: TGTGCCAGCAGAACTACCTGGAGGGCGGCCTACAATGAGCAGTTCTTC; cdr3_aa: CASRTTWRAAYNEQFF
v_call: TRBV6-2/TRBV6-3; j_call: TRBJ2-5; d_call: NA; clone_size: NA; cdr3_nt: TGTGCCAGCAGTCACTCTTCACAGGGCCTAGAGACCCAGTACTTC; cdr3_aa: CASSHSSQGLETQYF
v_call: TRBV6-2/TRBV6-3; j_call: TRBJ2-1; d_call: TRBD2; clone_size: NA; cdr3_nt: TGTGCCAGCAGCACGGGGTTAGCGGGGGGACTTAACAATGAGCAGTTCTTC; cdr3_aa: CASSTGLAGGLNNEQFF
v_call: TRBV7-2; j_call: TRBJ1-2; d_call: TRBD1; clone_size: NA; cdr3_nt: TGTGCCAGCAGCTTAGGTGAAGGGGACAGTGGCTACACCTTC; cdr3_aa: CASSLGEGDSGYTF
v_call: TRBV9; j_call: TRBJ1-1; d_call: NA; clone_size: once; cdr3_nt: TGTGCCAGCAGCGTAGGTCCGGCGACCACTGAAGCTTTCTTT; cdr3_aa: CASSVGPATTEAFF
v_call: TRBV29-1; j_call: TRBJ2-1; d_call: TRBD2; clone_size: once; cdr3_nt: TGCAGCGTTGGGGGAAGGGTGGCTAGCGGGGGGTCCACCATCAATGAGCAGTTCTTC; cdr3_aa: CSVGGRVASGGSTINEQFF
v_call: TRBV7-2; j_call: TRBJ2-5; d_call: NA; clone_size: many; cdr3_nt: TGTGCCAGCAGCTTAGCGGGGAACCAAGAGACCCAGTACTTC; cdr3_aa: CASSLAGNQETQYF
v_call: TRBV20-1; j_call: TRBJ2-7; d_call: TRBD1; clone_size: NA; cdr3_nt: TGCAGTGCTACTGGACAGGTCCCGTTGAGCGAGCAGTACTTC; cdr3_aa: CSATGQVPLSEQYF
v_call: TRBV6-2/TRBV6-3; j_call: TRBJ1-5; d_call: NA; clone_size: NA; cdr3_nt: TGTGCCAGCAGTTCCGGATGGCCCCAGCATTTT; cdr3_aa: CASSSGWPQHF
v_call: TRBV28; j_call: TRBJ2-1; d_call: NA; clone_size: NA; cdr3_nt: TGTGCCAGCAGGGAAGGGAAGGCCCCCTTCAATGAGCAGTTCTTC; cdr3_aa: CASREGKAPFNEQFF
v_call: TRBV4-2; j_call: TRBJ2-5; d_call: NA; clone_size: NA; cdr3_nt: TGTGCCAGCAGCCAACACGGGAGCTTATTAGAGACCCAGTACTTC; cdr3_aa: CASSQHGSLLETQYF
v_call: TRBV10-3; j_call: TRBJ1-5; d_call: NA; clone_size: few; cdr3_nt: TGTGCCATCGGTCGGACCGACGATCAGCCCCAGCATTTT; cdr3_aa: CAIGRTDDQPQHF
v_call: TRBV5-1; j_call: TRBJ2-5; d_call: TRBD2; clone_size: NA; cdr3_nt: TGCGCCAGCAGATTAAGCGGGACTCAAGAGACCCAGTACTTC; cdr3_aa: CASRLSGTQETQYF
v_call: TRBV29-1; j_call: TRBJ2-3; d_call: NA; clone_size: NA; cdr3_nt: TGCAGCGTTCCTGTCCCCGACTCTAGCACAGATACGCAGTATTTT; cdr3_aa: CSVPVPDSSTDTQYF
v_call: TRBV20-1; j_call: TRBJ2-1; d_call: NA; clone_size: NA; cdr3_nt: TGCAGTGCGGTGTGGGGCGAGCAGTTCTTC; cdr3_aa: CSAVWGEQFF
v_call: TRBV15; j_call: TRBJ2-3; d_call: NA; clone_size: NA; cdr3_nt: TGTGCCACCAGCAGAGATCCTCCGACAGATACGCAGTATTTT; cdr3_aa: CATSRDPPTDTQYF
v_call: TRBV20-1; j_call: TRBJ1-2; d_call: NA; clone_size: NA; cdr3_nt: TGCAGTGCTAGAGATTATACCGGACTCGATGGCTACACCTTC; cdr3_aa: CSARDYTGLDGYTF
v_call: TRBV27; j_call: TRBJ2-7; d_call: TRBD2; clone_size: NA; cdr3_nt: TGTGCCAGCAGCTCAGCGGGGAGCCCCTACAATGAGCAGTACTTC; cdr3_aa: CASSSAGSPYNEQYF
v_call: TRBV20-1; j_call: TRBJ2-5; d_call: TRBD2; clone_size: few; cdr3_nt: TGCAGTGCTAGACCACCACTAGCGGGGGAAGAGACCCAGTACTTC; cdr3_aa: CSARPPLAGEETQYF
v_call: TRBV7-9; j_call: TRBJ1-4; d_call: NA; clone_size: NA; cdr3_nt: TGTGCCAGCACTCGACAGACAACTAATGAAAAACTGTTTTTT; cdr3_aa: CASTRQTTNEKLFF
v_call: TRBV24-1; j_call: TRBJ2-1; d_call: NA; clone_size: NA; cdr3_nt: TGTGCCACCAGTGATGCCGGGATGAGCTCCTACAATGAGCAGTTCTTC; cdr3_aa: CATSDAGMSSYNEQFF
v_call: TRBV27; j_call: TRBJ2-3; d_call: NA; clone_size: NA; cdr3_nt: TGTGCCAGCAGTTCCTACGAGGCTGATACGCAGTATTTT; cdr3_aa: CASSSYEADTQYF
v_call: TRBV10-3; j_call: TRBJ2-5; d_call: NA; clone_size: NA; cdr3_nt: TGTGCCATCAGTGACTCTCCGGGATCCCAAGAGACCCAGTACTTC; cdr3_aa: CAISDSPGSQETQYF
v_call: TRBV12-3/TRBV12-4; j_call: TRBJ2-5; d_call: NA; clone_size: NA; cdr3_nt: TGTGCCAGCGCGCTAAGACCCCGAGAGACCCAGTACTTC; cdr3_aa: CASALRPRETQYF
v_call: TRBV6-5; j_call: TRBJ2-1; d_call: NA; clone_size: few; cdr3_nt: TGTGCCAGCAGTTACGGGGTCGAGGCCGCGGATGAGCAGTTCTTC; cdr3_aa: CASSYGVEAADEQFF
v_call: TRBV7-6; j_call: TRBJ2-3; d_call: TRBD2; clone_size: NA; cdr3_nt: TGTGCCAGCAGCTCCGGACTAGCGGGGGGCCTCGCCCCACTCACTAGCACAGATACGCAGTATTTT; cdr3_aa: CASSSGLAGGLAPLTSTDTQYF
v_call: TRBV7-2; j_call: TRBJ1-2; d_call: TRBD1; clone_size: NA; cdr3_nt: TGTGCCAGCAGCTTAATTCAAGGGGGCGCCTATGGCTACACCTTC; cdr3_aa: CASSLIQGGAYGYTF
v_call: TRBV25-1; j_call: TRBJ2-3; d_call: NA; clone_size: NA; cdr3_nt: TGTGCCAGCAGTGAATTTAGCAGTTTAACAGATACGCAGTATTTT; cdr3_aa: CASSEFSSLTDTQYF
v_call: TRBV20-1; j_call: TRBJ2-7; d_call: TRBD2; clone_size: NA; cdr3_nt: TGCAGTGCTAGAGTCTCTAGACTAGCGAACTACGAGCAGTACTTC; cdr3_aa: CSARVSRLANYEQYF
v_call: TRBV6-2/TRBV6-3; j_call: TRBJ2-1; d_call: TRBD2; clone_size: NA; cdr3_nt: TGTGCCAGCAGTCCATTTCTTTTAAGGACTAGCGGGGGGGGGAATGAGCAGTTCTTC; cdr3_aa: CASSPFLLRTSGGGNEQFF
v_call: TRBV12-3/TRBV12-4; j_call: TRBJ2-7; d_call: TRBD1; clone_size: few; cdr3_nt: TGTGCCAGCAGTCGGACAGGGGCGGGCGAGCAGTACTTC; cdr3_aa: CASSRTGAGEQYF
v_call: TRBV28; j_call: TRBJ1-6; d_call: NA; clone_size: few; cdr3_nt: TGTGCCAGCAATGCCCTCCGGAGCAGCTCCTATAATTCACCCCTCCACTTT; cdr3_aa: CASNALRSSSYNSPLHF
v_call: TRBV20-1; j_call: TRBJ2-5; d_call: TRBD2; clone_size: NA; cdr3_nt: TGCAGTGCTAGGGGACTAGAAGAGACCCAGTACTTC; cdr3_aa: CSARGLEETQYF
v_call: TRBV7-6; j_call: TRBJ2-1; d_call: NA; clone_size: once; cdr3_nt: TGTGCCAGCACCAATAGCCGGGGCATGGGGGTCCGCGAGCAGTTCTTC; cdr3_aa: CASTNSRGMGVREQFF
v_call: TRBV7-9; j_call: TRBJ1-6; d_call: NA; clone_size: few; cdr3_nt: TGTGCCAGCAGCTTCCCACCGGGCCGTCCTAATTCACCCCTCCACTTT; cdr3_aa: CASSFPPGRPNSPLHF
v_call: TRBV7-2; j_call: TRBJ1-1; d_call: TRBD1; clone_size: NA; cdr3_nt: TGTGCCAGCAGCTTAGGAGTTGGCAGGGGGCATGACACTGAGGCTTTCTTT; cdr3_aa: CASSLGVGRGHDTEAFF
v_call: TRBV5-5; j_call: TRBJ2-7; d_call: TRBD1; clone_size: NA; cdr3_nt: TGTGCCAGCAGCCCTGGACAGGGGTCTCCCTACGAGCAGTACTTC; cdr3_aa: CASSPGQGSPYEQYF
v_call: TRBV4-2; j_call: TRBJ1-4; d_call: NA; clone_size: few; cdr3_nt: TGTGCCAGCAGCCAAGATCTGGCCACAGGGTATGAAAAACTGTTTTTT; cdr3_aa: CASSQDLATGYEKLFF
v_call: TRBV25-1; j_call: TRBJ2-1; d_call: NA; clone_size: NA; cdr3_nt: TGTGCCAGCAGCCAGACAGGCCTCAGGGGCAATGAGCAGTTCTTC; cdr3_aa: CASSQTGLRGNEQFF
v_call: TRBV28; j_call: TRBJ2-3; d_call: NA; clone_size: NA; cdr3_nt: TGTGCCAGCAGTCCCACAGGGCCTATGTCCACAGATACGCAGTATTTT; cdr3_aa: CASSPTGPMSTDTQYF
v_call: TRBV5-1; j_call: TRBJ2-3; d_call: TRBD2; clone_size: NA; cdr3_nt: TGCGCCAGCAGCTCTGGACTAGCGGTGGCAGATACGCAGTATTTT; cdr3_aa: CASSSGLAVADTQYF
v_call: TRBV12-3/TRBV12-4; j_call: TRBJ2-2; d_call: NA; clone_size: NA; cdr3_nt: TGTGCCAGCAGTTTACTAACAGGGCTGGGGGAGCTGTTTTTT; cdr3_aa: CASSLLTGLGELFF
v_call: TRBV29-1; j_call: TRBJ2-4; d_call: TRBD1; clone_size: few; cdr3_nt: TGCAGCGTTGATCCGACAGGGTTCGGCAAAAACATTCAGTACTTC; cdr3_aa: CSVDPTGFGKNIQYF
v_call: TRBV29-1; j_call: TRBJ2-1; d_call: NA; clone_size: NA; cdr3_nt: TGCAGCGTGGGGGTCCTGGGCGGCAATGAGCAGTTCTTC; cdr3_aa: CSVGVLGGNEQFF